The entry below gives a single T cell receptor (beta chain) sequence along with its context. The junction departs from germline at one end; a sequencing error may be responsible. The input was approximately 500 ng total RNA; TCR beta cDNA was made from it with a constant-region primer. Construction of TCR beta libraries relied on three successive nested multiplex PCR rounds employing slightly modified ARM-PCR. Researchers ran the first two PCR rounds for roughly 11 cycles each with TRBV1-TRBV30 forward primers and a C-beta reverse primer. Via MiXCR, TCRdb re-called the multiplex PCR reads, giving one row per CDR3 protein. This sample has fewer than 350,000 distinct CDR3 sequences, with more than 55% found just once. Germline-derived CDR1 and CDR2 are MDHEN and SYDVKM. This CDR3 has 15 amino acids. This specimen belongs to a study of tumor-infiltrating lymphocytes in primary liver carcinoma. Unsorted whole blood yielded blood RNA, and germline DNA was extracted as well.

The TCR originated in a man aged 40-55 years with primary liver carcinoma and hepatitis B virus infection. This chain joins TRBV28 and TRBJ1-6; a weak D match, TRBD1 (6 bases). The specimen was peripheral blood. CDR3 in amino acids: CASCSTTGWYSPLHF. The CDR3 coding sequence is TGTGCCAGCTGTTCTACCACAGGGTGGTATTCACCCCTCCACTTC.